These 19 T cell receptor beta chains were all obtained from the same sample, sequenced in a study of T-cell reconstitution after alpha-beta-depleted transplantation in children. Unique molecular identifiers featured in how the TCRbeta library was prepared. MiXCR, run by TCRdb on the PCR reads, gives a single entry per CDR3 protein. The table includes around 530,000 distinct CDR3 sequences, about 33% detected once. Material: PBMCs from the stem cell graft donor, obtained from the stem cell graft. The receptors were sampled from a human donor who donated a stem cell graft to a child with aplastic anemia.

There are a few counts of this clonotype. The chain has TRBV6-5 and TRBJ2-7, with no clear D. The CDR3 loop spans 11 amino acids. V was shortened by 4 bases and J by 7 bases, with 8 bases between the two germline ends. From germline, CDR1 is MNHEY and CDR2 SVGAGI. DNA for the CDR3: TGTGCCAGCAGTTTCGCTGGAGAGCAGTACTTC. Translating it yields CASSFAGEQYF.

A few counts support this clonotype. V gene TRBV6-4 combines with J gene TRBJ2-4; no definite D call. The CDR3 covers 17 residues. V shed 5 bases and J shed 0 bases, with 17 bases lying between them. Germline loops: CDR1 MRHNA, CDR2 SNTAGT. CDR3 DNA: TGTGCCAGCAGTCTCGAATCGGACCGCCGAGCCAAAAACATTCAGTACTTC. It specifies CASSLESDRRAKNIQYF.

The chain carries TRBV20-1 and TRBJ2-7; D not certain. Trimming pared 6 bases from V and 6 bases from J, leaving 15 bases between. This CDR3 has 12 amino acids. Germline V lookup: CDR1 DFQATT, CDR2 SNEGSKA (reference sequence). CDR3 residues: CSALRPSSEQYF. The CDR3 region has the DNA TGCAGTGCACTGAGGCCCTCCAGCGAGCAGTACTTC.

This clonotype was recorded at least ten times. The rearrangement uses TRBV7-2 and TRBJ1-6; D gene uncertain. The CDR3 totals 14 residues. Trimming pared 5 bases from V and 10 bases from J, leaving 15 bases between. Germline lookup yields CDR1 SGHTA and CDR2 FQGNSA. This CDR3 is CASSQPGIISPLHF. The CDR3 nucleotides read TGTGCCAGCAGCCAACCAGGAATTATATCACCCCTCCACTTT.

This clonotype was counted a few times. V and J are TRBV20-1 and TRBJ1-2, with D perhaps matching TRBD1 (5 bases). The CDR3 is made up of 14 amino acids. Germline V lookup: CDR1 DFQATT, CDR2 SNEGSKA (reference sequence). The V end lost 5 bases, the J end lost 6 bases, and 19 bases lay between the germline ends. The CDR3 is CSAGEGGRGDGYTF. In DNA, the CDR3 is TGCAGTGCTGGCGAGGGTGGACGGGGGGATGGCTACACCTTC.

The J gene is TRBJ2-2, the V gene TRBV4-3, with D unclear. V was cut by 0 bases and J by 7 bases, with 18 bases left in between. CDR1 LGHNA and CDR2 YSLEER come from the germline V gene. This CDR3 is 17 amino acids long. CDR3 DNA sequence: TGCGCCAGCAGCCAAGACCCGACTCAGTCGAGTATCGGGGAGCTGTTTTTT. It encodes CASSQDPTQSSIGELFF.

The chain recombines TRBV29-1 with TRBJ2-3; the D gene is possibly TRBD2 (5 bases). The V and J ends lost 8 bases and 3 bases respectively, with 12 bases between them. Germline V gene sequence: CDR1 SQVTM, CDR2 ANQGSEA. This CDR3 is 12 amino acids long. The CDR3 sequence: CSWGVGTDTQYF. Here the CDR3 DNA reads TGCAGCTGGGGAGTGGGTACAGATACGCAGTATTTT.

The chain joins TRBV20-1 to TRBJ2-7; tentatively, D is TRBD1 (6 bases). This CDR3 contains 17 residues. The germline V gene encodes CDR1 DFQATT and CDR2 SNEGSKA (reference sequence). V lost 6 bases and J 0 bases, leaving 24 bases between the germline ends. CDR3 in amino acids: CSAAASFLRGSSYEQYF. CDR3 bases: TGCAGTGCCGCTGCATCTTTTTTGAGGGGGAGCTCCTACGAGCAGTACTTC.

The V gene is TRBV10-3, the J gene TRBJ2-3; TRBD1 agrees at 9 bases. The germline CDR1 and CDR2 sequences are ENHRY and SYGVKD. The CDR3 sequence is 15 residues long. The J segment lost 1 base and the V segment lost 4 bases, leaving 3 bases of the junction unmatched. The chain's CDR3 is CAISGWTGGTDTQYF. CDR3 nucleotides: TGTGCCATCAGTGGTTGGACAGGGGGCACAGATACGCAGTATTTT.

This clonotype appeared a few times. The rearrangement uses TRBV19 and TRBJ1-5; D call uncertain. The ends were cut back, 7 bases at V and 6 bases at J, with 4 bases in the middle. CDR3 length equals 10 residues. CDR1 and CDR2 from the germline V gene are LNHDA and SQIVND (reference sequence). CDR3 sequence (DNA): TGTGCCAGTAATATTCAGCCCCAGCATTTT. Its translation is CASNIQPQHF.

This clonotype appeared a few times. The chain combines TRBV5-8 with TRBJ2-5, with a possible D match to TRBD1 (5 bases). CDR3 length equals 16 residues. Germline loops: CDR1 SGHTS, CDR2 YDEGEE. V lost 0 bases and J 1 base, leaving 13 bases between the germline ends. The CDR3 protein is CASSLVRSTGQETQYF. CDR3 DNA sequence: TGTGCCAGCAGCTTGGTTAGGAGTACAGGCCAAGAGACCCAGTACTTC. Looking up the rest from reference TRBV5-8 and TRBJ2-5 gives the full variable domain: EAGVTQSPTHLIKTRGQQATLRCSPISGHTSVYWYQQALGLGLQFLLWYDEGEERNRGNFPPRFSGRQFPNYSSELNVNALELEDSALYLCASSLVRSTGQETQYFGPGTRLLVL.

This clonotype was detected only a few times. The chain employs TRBV7-9 and TRBJ2-5, with TRBD2 as a possible D gene (6 bases). Germline CDR1 reads SEHNR; CDR2 reads FQNEAQ (reference sequence). The CDR3 runs to 16 residues. The V gene lost 3 bases and the J gene lost 2 bases, with 16 bases spanning the gap. DNA of the CDR3: TGTGCCAGCAGCTTTCCGGGGAGGTCCCATCAAGAGACCCAGTACTTC. As protein: CASSFPGRSHQETQYF.

The V gene is TRBV29-1, the J gene TRBJ2-5; D is ambiguous. V lost 5 bases to trimming and J lost 2 bases, with 12 bases between them. Looked up from germline, CDR1 is SQVTM and CDR2 is ANQGSEA. CDR3 length equals 13 residues. CDR3 sequence reads: CSVLPSLQETQYF. Written as DNA, the CDR3 is TGCAGCGTTCTGCCGTCACTGCAAGAGACCCAGTACTTC. Full variable domain (outside the CDR3, taken from reference TRBV29-1 and TRBJ2-5): SAVISQKPSRDICQRGTSLTIQCQVDSQVTMMFWYRQQPGQSLTLIATANQGSEATYESGFVIDKFPISRPNLTFSTLTVSNMSPEDSSIYLCSVLPSLQETQYFGPGTRLLVL.

The chain links TRBV5-1 to TRBJ1-1, with D perhaps TRBD1 (6 bases). CDR1 and CDR2 (germline): SGHRS, YFSETQ. Trimming left V 1 base short and J 4 bases short, with 17 bases between. The CDR3 consists of 16 residues. The CDR3 sequence is CASSLLVGTPSTEAFF. The DNA of the CDR3 is TGCGCCAGCAGCTTGCTGGTTGGGACACCGAGCACTGAAGCTTTCTTT.

The CDR3: CAWSSRNSPLHF. The CDR3 DNA follows: TGTGCCTGGAGTAGTCGTAATTCACCCCTCCACTTT. The chain carries TRBV30 and TRBJ1-6; no reliable D call. V lost 2 bases to trimming and J lost 6 bases, with 5 bases between them. Germline CDR1 reads GTSNPN; CDR2 reads SVGIG (reference sequence). CDR3 length: 12 residues. The full variable domain, completed using reference TRBV30 and TRBJ1-6, is SQTIHQWPATLVQPVGSPLSLECTVEGTSNPNLYWYRQAAGRGLQLLFYSVGIGQISSEVPQNLSASRPQDRQFILSSKKLLLSDSGFYLCAWSSRNSPLHFGNGTRLTVT.

This clonotype was seen ten or more times. The rearrangement uses TRBV7-9 and TRBJ1-2; D is unresolved. Germline CDR1 SEHNR, CDR2 FQNEAQ (reference sequence). CDR3 length equals 12 residues. V lost 3 bases to trimming and J lost 2 bases, with 4 bases between them. CDR3 residues: CASSLGNYGYTF. DNA for the CDR3: TGTGCCAGCAGCTTGGGAAACTATGGCTACACCTTC. The full variable domain, rest sourced from reference TRBV7-9 and TRBJ1-2, is DTGVSQNPRHKITKRGQNVTFRCDPISEHNRLYWYRQTLGQGPEFLTYFQNEAQLEKSRLLSDRFSAERPKGSFSTLEIQRTEQGDSAMYLCASSLGNYGYTFGSGTRLTVV.

The gene calls are TRBV9 and TRBJ1-2; D is perhaps TRBD1 (5 bases). Germline V gene lookup returns CDR1 SGDLS and CDR2 YYNGEE. The V end was cut by 4 bases, the J end by 7 bases, with 17 bases between. CDR3 length equals 14 residues. CDR3 in amino acids: CASSPIRQGAGYTF. The CDR3 DNA is TGTGCCAGCAGCCCAATCCGACAAGGGGCTGGCTACACCTTC.

The chain links TRBV4-2 to TRBJ2-1, with 11 bases lining up with TRBD2. Germline V gene lookup returns CDR1 LGHNA and CDR2 YNFKEQ. With 3 bases clipped from V and 7 bases from J, the junction kept 8 bases outside the gene matches. This CDR3 contains 16 residues. The CDR3 sequence: CASSHGGLAGYNEQFF. In nucleotides, the CDR3 is TGTGCCAGCAGCCACGGTGGACTAGCGGGCTATAATGAGCAGTTCTTC.

The chain joins TRBV11-3 to TRBJ1-1, with D possibly being TRBD1 (5 bases). Germline V gene sequence: CDR1 SGHNT, CDR2 YENEEA. V lost 1 base to trimming and J lost 7 bases, with 10 bases between them. CDR3 size: 13 residues. The CDR3 DNA sequence: TGTGCCAGCAGCTTAGGCTCGGGGGTTGAAGCTTTCTTT. Protein product: CASSLGSGVEAFF.